Given below is one TCR beta chain in context. J gave up 7 bases and V 3 bases, and 3 bases lay outside the gene matches. The length of the CDR3 is 13 residues. The V gene's germline CDR1 is LNHNV and CDR2 YYDKDF (reference sequence). The sample originates from a study of PD-1 and CTLA-4 blockade in melanoma. Produced via immunoSEQ multiplex PCR; TCRdb's table is partial and in-frame only. Of tens of thousands of clones in the sample, 85% to 90% were seen once. Sequencing used CD8+ T cells from peripheral blood, obtained before anti-PD-1 treatment. The clonotype was recovered from a human donor with melanoma. The chain uses TRBV15 and TRBJ1-1, with 9 bases that match TRBD1. Here the CDR3 DNA reads TGTGCCACCAGCAGTAGACAGGGGGGTGAAGCTTTCTTT. Amino acid sequence: CATSSRQGGEAFF.